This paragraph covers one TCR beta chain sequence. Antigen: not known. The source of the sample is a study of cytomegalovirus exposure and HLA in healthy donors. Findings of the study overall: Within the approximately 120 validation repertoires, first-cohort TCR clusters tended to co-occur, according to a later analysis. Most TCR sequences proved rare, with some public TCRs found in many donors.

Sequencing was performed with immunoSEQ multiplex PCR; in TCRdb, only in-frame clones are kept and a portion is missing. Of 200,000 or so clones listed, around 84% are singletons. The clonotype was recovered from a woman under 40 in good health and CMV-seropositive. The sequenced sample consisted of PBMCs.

As DNA, the CDR3 is TGCAGCGTGTCCCGGGGGACTGGAAACACCATATATTTT. Translation gives CSVSRGTGNTIYF. V is TRBV29-1 and J is TRBJ1-3; D is possibly TRBD1 (5 bases). The CDR3 has 13 amino acids. The germline V and J ends were trimmed by 6 bases and 2 bases, with 11 bases remaining between them. In germline, CDR1 is SQVTM, CDR2 ANQGSEA.